Shown below are 25 T cell receptor beta chains from a single sample sequenced in a study of graft-versus-host responses after intestinal transplantation. This table comes from immunoSEQ multiplex PCR, and its TCRdb copy is limited to in-frame clones, with some not included. Here the sample spans about 57,000 clones, approximately 90% being singletons. The sample in question was PBMCs, obtained 26 days after transplant. Receptors originate from a human patient who received an intestinal transplant, so some T cells may come from the graft donor.

V usage is TRBV7-9 and J usage is TRBJ2-2; 7 nucleotides agree with TRBD1. V lost 6 bases and J lost 3; bases outside the gene matches: 10. This CDR3 has 16 residues. Germline CDR1 and CDR2: SEHNR and FQNEAQ (reference sequence). The DNA of the CDR3 is TGTGCCAGCAGAGATACAGGGGATATTGACACCGGGGAGCTGTTTTTT. This encodes CASRDTGDIDTGELFF.

The genes are TRBV5-1 and TRBJ2-2; TRBD1 agrees at 8 bases. The CDR3 consists of 16 residues. V was clipped by 4 bases and J by 5 bases; unmatched bases: 10. CDR1 SGHRS and CDR2 YFSETQ come from the germline V gene. The CDR3 bases are TGCGCCAGCAGCGACGCCAGGGGGCCGCCGACCGGGGAGCTGTTTTTT. Its protein product is CASSDARGPPTGELFF.

This clone was recorded only once. The chain carries TRBV9 and TRBJ1-3; TRBD1 matches at 7 bases. After removal of 1 base from V and 2 bases from J, the junction contained 0 bases not matched to a gene. CDR1 SGDLS and CDR2 YYNGEE come from the germline V gene. The CDR3 consists of 14 residues. This chain's CDR3 is CASSVQGAGNTIYF. As DNA, the CDR3 is TGTGCCAGCAGCGTACAGGGGGCTGGAAACACCATATATTTT.

The V call is TRBV10-3, the J call TRBJ1-3, with D unclear. This CDR3 has 15 amino acids. Germline assignment: CDR1 ENHRY and CDR2 SYGVKD. Trimming removed 5 bases at V and 2 bases at J, with 13 bases between. The CDR3 bases are TGTGCCATCAGTAATCTGGGAGGAACTGGAAACACCATATATTTT. Translation: CAISNLGGTGNTIYF.

The chain has TRBV2 and TRBJ2-1; the match to TRBD2 covers 9 bases. Germline lookup yields CDR1 SNHLY and CDR2 FYNNEI. J was trimmed by 3 bases and V by 11 bases; bases with no gene match: 5. The CDR3 is 13 residues long. The CDR3: CAGLAGVYNEQFF. The CDR3 DNA sequence: TGTGCCGGATTAGCGGGGGTCTACAATGAGCAGTTCTTC. The variable domain in full, with the rest retrieved from reference TRBV2 and TRBJ2-1, is EPEVTQTPSHQVTQMGQEVILRCVPISNHLYFYWYRQILGQKVEFLVSFYNNEISEKSEIFDDQFSVERPDGSNFTLKIRSTKLEDSAMYFCAGLAGVYNEQFFGPGTRLTVL.

The chain uses TRBV28 and TRBJ2-3; D is perhaps TRBD1 (6 bases). CDR3 length: 16 residues. V was cut by 5 bases and J by 1 base, with 16 bases left in between. Germline assignment: CDR1 MDHEN and CDR2 SYDVKM. The CDR3 DNA follows: TGTGCCAGCAGTCTATCGACAGGATACCGCACAGATACGCAGTATTTT. Translating gives CASSLSTGYRTDTQYF.

This clone turned up a few times. V usage is TRBV19 and J usage is TRBJ1-2, with 9 bases lining up with TRBD1. CDR3 size: 16 residues. Looked up from germline, CDR1 is LNHDA and CDR2 is SQIVND (reference sequence). The V gene end was trimmed by 4 bases and the J gene end by 0 bases; junction bases not matched to a gene: 6. The CDR3 is CASSTGQGWANYGYTF. CDR3 nucleotides: TGTGCCAGTAGTACGGGACAGGGATGGGCTAACTATGGCTACACCTTC.

V gene TRBV10-2 combines with J gene TRBJ2-1; the D gene is possibly TRBD2 (6 bases). V was trimmed by 5 bases and J by 6 bases, leaving 11 bases between them. The CDR3 is made up of 13 amino acids. Germline values: CDR1 WSHSY, CDR2 SAAADI. The CDR3 region has the DNA TGCGCCAGCAGTCGACTAGAAGTCAATGAGCAGTTCTTC. This encodes CASSRLEVNEQFF.

The chain recombines TRBV21-1 with TRBJ1-6; whether TRBD1, the table's D call, matches the DNA was not checked. TRBV21-1 is listed as a pseudogene. The CDR3 spans 21 residues. DNA for the CDR3: TGTGCCAGCAGCACAATCAACCAGGTCCCAGGGTTAAGCTCCTATAATTCACCCCTCCACTTT. It yields the protein CASSTINQVPGLSSYNSPLHF.

The CDR3 sequence: CASSLLQGGTGELFF. Here the CDR3 DNA reads TGTGCCAGCAGCTTACTTCAGGGTGGCACCGGGGAGCTGTTTTTT. The V and J genes are TRBV11-2 and TRBJ2-2; D may be TRBD1 (5 bases). The germline V and J ends were trimmed by 2 bases and 4 bases, with 11 bases remaining between them. The CDR3 totals 15 residues. Germline V gene lookup returns CDR1 SGHAT and CDR2 FQNNGV.

The V gene is TRBV10-3, the J gene TRBJ1-6; no reliable D call. CDR1 ENHRY and CDR2 SYGVKD come from the germline V gene. This CDR3 has 16 residues. V shed 3 bases and J shed 13 bases, with 22 bases lying between them. Here the CDR3 DNA reads TGTGCCATCAGTGACCCGACGGCAGGATCTTTGGCTCCCCTCCACTTT. Protein product: CAISDPTAGSLAPLHF.

V gene TRBV18 combines with J gene TRBJ1-2; D unresolved. V was cut by 3 bases and J by 4 bases, with 15 bases left in between. The germline gives CDR1 KGHSH, CDR2 LQKENI. The CDR3 totals 15 residues. CDR3 residues: CASSPLRLRLYGYTF. Here the CDR3 DNA reads TGTGCCAGCTCACCGCTACGACTCCGTCTCTATGGCTACACCTTC.

The chain links TRBV6-1 to TRBJ1-5, with a tentative D call TRBD1 (5 bases). The CDR3 consists of 13 residues. Germline assignment: CDR1 MNHNS and CDR2 SASEGT. The V end was cut by 6 bases, the J end by 2 bases, with 8 bases between. Written as DNA, the CDR3 is TGTGCCAGCAGACAGGTTGGCAATCAGCCCCAGCATTTT. It specifies CASRQVGNQPQHF.

V is TRBV7-9 and J is TRBJ2-7, with D perhaps TRBD1 (5 bases). The CDR3 sequence is 15 residues long. Trimming took 0 bases from V and 1 from J, leaving 10 bases between them. The germline V gene has CDR1 SEHNR and CDR2 FQNEAQ (reference sequence). CDR3 in amino acids: CASSLAQGASYEQYV. In DNA form, the CDR3 reads TGTGCCAGCAGCTTAGCGCAAGGGGCGTCCTACGAGCAGTACGTC.

The chain employs TRBV6-5 and TRBJ1-2, with D maybe TRBD1 (5 bases). Germline lookup yields CDR1 MNHEY and CDR2 SVGAGI. This CDR3 has 14 amino acids. V was trimmed by 0 bases and J by 7 bases, leaving 12 bases between them. This CDR3 reads CASSYSAGGGGYTF. The DNA of the CDR3 is TGTGCCAGCAGTTACTCGGCCGGGGGTGGTGGCTACACCTTC.

The genes are TRBV2 and TRBJ2-1; 9 nucleotides match TRBD2. The junction had 7 bases not matched to a gene; V was cut back by 5 bases and J by 5 bases. The CDR3 has 15 residues. Germline loops: CDR1 SNHLY, CDR2 FYNNEI. In DNA form, the CDR3 reads TGTGCCAGCAGTTGGTTGGCGGGGGGGAACAATGAGCAGTTCTTC. Encoded protein: CASSWLAGGNNEQFF.

The chain combines TRBV27 with TRBJ2-2, with D possibly matching TRBD2 (6 bases). V lost 4 bases to trimming and J lost 3 bases, with 18 bases between them. The CDR3 contains 17 residues. Germline-derived CDR1 and CDR2 are MNHEY and SMNVEV (reference sequence). The CDR3 DNA is TGTGCCAGCAGTTCCTCCGGGACTCCGATTTACACCGGGGAGCTGTTTTTT. Its translation is CASSSSGTPIYTGELFF.

J is TRBJ1-1 and V is TRBV6-5; D not resolved. The CDR3 loop spans 12 amino acids. Trimming removed 8 bases at V and 3 bases at J, with 10 bases between. Germline V gene sequence: CDR1 MNHEY, CDR2 SVGAGI. In DNA form, the CDR3 reads TGTGCCAGCGGCGACACCCACACTGAAGCTTTCTTT. This codes for CASGDTHTEAFF.

The chain employs TRBV6-5 and TRBJ2-5, with TRBD1 as a possible D gene (6 bases). The CDR3 runs to 15 residues. V was trimmed by 6 bases and J by 4 bases, leaving 18 bases between them. From germline, CDR1 is MNHEY and CDR2 SVGAGI. CDR3 residues: CASSVSGGPLETQYF. For the CDR3, the DNA is TGTGCCAGCAGCGTTTCTGGGGGCCCCTTAGAGACCCAGTACTTC.

This chain joins TRBV28 and TRBJ2-7; tentative D call: TRBD1 (6 bases). The germline V and J ends were trimmed by 6 bases and 2 bases, with 20 bases remaining between them. Per the germline V gene, CDR1 is MDHEN and CDR2 is SYDVKM. This CDR3 contains 16 residues. CDR3 loop: CASSPRGHYTTYEQYV. The CDR3, as DNA: TGTGCCAGCAGCCCCCGGGGACACTATACAACCTACGAGCAGTACGTC.

The chain joins TRBV5-1 to TRBJ2-5, with D maybe TRBD1 (7 bases). V lost 2 bases, J lost 4 bases, and 18 bases lay in between. Germline CDR1 and CDR2: SGHRS and YFSETQ. The CDR3 runs to 16 residues. Here the CDR3 reads CASSFATGEVGETQYF. As DNA, the CDR3 is TGCGCCAGCAGCTTTGCCACAGGGGAGGTGGGAGAGACCCAGTACTTC.

This chain links TRBV5-4 with TRBJ2-2; TRBD2 matches 11 bases. Trimming cost V 4 bases and J 5 bases; bases outside gene matches: 4. This CDR3 contains 15 residues. Germline CDR1 and CDR2: SGHNT and YYREEE (reference sequence). The CDR3 nucleotides read TGTGCCAGCAGCGGGACTAGCGGCGGGACCGGGGAGCTGTTTTTT. Residues: CASSGTSGGTGELFF.

The rearrangement joins TRBV4-1 to TRBJ1-1, with 9 bases fitting TRBD1. The germline V gene encodes CDR1 MGHRA and CDR2 YSYEKL. The V and J ends lost 4 bases and 0 bases, in that order; junction bases with no gene match: 6. This CDR3 contains 16 residues. The CDR3 nucleotides are TGCGCCAGCAGCCCGCGGGACAGGGCTCTGAACACTGAAGCTTTCTTT. Amino acids: CASSPRDRALNTEAFF.

The chain recombines TRBV2 with TRBJ2-5; D is possibly TRBD2 (5 bases). There are 14 residues in the CDR3. V lost 5 bases and J lost 1, with 11 bases in between. Germline V gene lookup returns CDR1 SNHLY and CDR2 FYNNEI. CDR3 nucleotides: TGTGCCAGCAGTCCTCCAGCGGCCCAAGAGACCCAGTACTTC. Translating gives CASSPPAAQETQYF. The entire variable domain, with the rest obtained from reference TRBV2 and TRBJ2-5, is as follows: EPEVTQTPSHQVTQMGQEVILRCVPISNHLYFYWYRQILGQKVEFLVSFYNNEISEKSEIFDDQFSVERPDGSNFTLKIRSTKLEDSAMYFCASSPPAAQETQYFGPGTRLLVL.

The chain has TRBV6-4 and TRBJ2-3, with D possibly TRBD2 on 6 matching bases. V lost 2 bases and J lost 6, with 15 bases in between. The germline V gene encodes CDR1 MRHNA and CDR2 SNTAGT. The CDR3 consists of 15 residues. CDR3 DNA sequence: TGTGCCAGCAGTGACCTGGCGGGGTCCCGGGATACGCAGTATTTT. It codes for CASSDLAGSRDTQYF.